This T cell receptor (beta chain) was recovered during a study of blood T cell repertoires in COVID-19 (dated by TCRdb to 2018 to 2021). In terms of the full investigation: Samples from collaborators originated in the United States, Italy and Spain and spanned both the acute and convalescent phases of COVID-19. Sample metadata almost always included a de-identified subject ID, COVID-19 status, age in years and sex. The material from the prospective study consisted of cDNA or gDNA derived from T cells, B-cell-depleted T cells, or PBMCs. Samples were obtained from the ongoing ImmuneRACE study (first 160 participants) and from 1,000 to 1,500 subjects provided by 6 global collaborators. A freely available public database, intended as a resource for researchers studying the immune response to SARS-CoV-2, is where the repertoires were released. HLA class I and class II types, where available, came from metadata supplied by the sample provider rather than from assay-based typing. Deeply sampled blood TCRbeta repertoires from subjects exposed to, actively infected with, or recovered from COVID-19 were included in the dataset.

TCRbeta CDR3 regions were amplified from genomic DNA by means of the immunoSEQ Assay, a bias-controlled multiplex PCR. For the original study's pipeline: The number of nucleated cells in each sample was estimated from the amplification of reference gene primers within the assay. Sequence reads were collapsed and filtered to measure the absolute abundance of every unique TCRbeta CDR3 rearrangement. Productive Simpson clonality was computed per sample as the square root of Simpson's diversity index over productive rearrangements. TCRdb provides this immuneACCESS table in a form limited to in-frame rearrangements. Some clones are lacking; in checked studies, under half of them reflect an unresolved V gene, and why the rest are absent is not known. The V and J calls and clone size come from that table; D and trimming were worked out from the DNA. The sample table holds some 100,000 clones, of which more than 70% were seen once. About 5% of the sample comes from the top ten.

Collaborating institutions collected whole blood in K2EDTA tubes following their own protocols. Collaborator samples were shipped for TCRbeta analysis as frozen whole blood, isolated PBMCs, or DNA extracted from either sample type. General findings and caveats noted by the study authors: Clinical and demographic metadata were provided uncurated, with the amount varying by source and participant.

As for this clone: What antigen it recognizes has not been identified. Within one base of it there is no much larger clone, and no base qualities were kept.

As encoded in the germline V gene (reference sequence), CDR1 is LNHDA while CDR2 is SQIVND. Cut back by 8 bases and 4 bases, the V and J ends lie 17 bases apart. Including the terminal cysteine and phenylalanine, the CDR3 comprises 14 residues. Kept here is only the CDR3 DNA, which spans 42 bases and is read in frame from base 1. The chain employs TRBV19 and TRBJ1-2; a tentative D match to TRBD1 spans 5 bases. Sequenced: peripheral blood. This sequence was found in an elderly woman with active COVID-19. The CDR3 region reads CASGFGGAVYGYTF. At the DNA level, the sequence is TGTGCCAGTGGATTTGGAGGGGCCGTCTATGGCTACACCTTC.